Listed here are 15 T cell receptor beta chains from one sample, sequenced in a study of identical twins. MiXCR, applied by TCRdb to the 5' RACE reads, yields one record per CDR3 protein. The table has around 690,000 distinct CDR3 sequences, 21% seen once. These data were likewise used in another study, on T cells expressing NK-cell markers.

Sequencing input: PBMCs. The receptor set was obtained from a woman aged 18-35 years in good health.

The chain joins TRBV29-1 to TRBJ2-7; D is unclear. From germline, CDR1 is SQVTM and CDR2 ANQGSEA. CDR3 length: 12 amino acids. The V end lost 7 bases, the J end lost 0 bases, and 10 bases lay between the germline ends. The CDR3 reads CSASWLSYEQYF. In DNA form, the CDR3 reads TGCAGCGCGTCCTGGCTCTCCTACGAGCAGTACTTC.

This clonotype showed up just a few times. The chain is built from TRBV6-2 or TRBV6-3 and TRBJ2-7, with 9 bases aligning to TRBD2. Germline V lookup: CDR1 MNHEY, CDR2 SVGEGT. This CDR3 contains 18 residues. V gave up 6 bases and J gave up 5 bases; unmatched junction bases: 20. CDR3 sequence: CASRLWPPLAGEEDEQYF. DNA of the CDR3: TGTGCCAGCAGGCTTTGGCCCCCTTTAGCGGGAGAGGAGGACGAGCAGTACTTC.

This chain links TRBV18 with TRBJ1-4; D might be TRBD1 (6 bases). CDR1 is KGHSH, CDR2 LQKENI, per germline. V was shortened by 2 bases and J by 2 bases, with 12 bases between the two germline ends. The CDR3 is made up of 16 amino acids. The CDR3 here is CASSPERGTTNEKLFF. DNA of the CDR3: TGTGCCAGCTCACCAGAGAGGGGGACGACTAATGAAAAACTGTTTTTT.

This clonotype appeared a few times. The rearrangement links TRBV20-1 to TRBJ2-5; D perhaps matches TRBD1 (6 bases). The CDR3 totals 14 residues. Germline CDR1 and CDR2: DFQATT and SNEGSKA (reference sequence). Trimming cost V 4 bases and J 1 base, with 13 bases left between them. The CDR3 loop reads CSATGQHLQETQYF. The DNA of the CDR3 is TGCAGTGCTACAGGACAGCACCTCCAAGAGACCCAGTACTTC.

The chain uses TRBV5-1 and TRBJ2-1; 7 bases agree with TRBD1. Germline V lookup: CDR1 SGHRS, CDR2 YFSETQ. The CDR3 sequence is 15 residues long. With 4 bases clipped from V and 4 bases from J, the junction kept 8 bases outside the gene matches. This CDR3 reads CASSPSPGQYNEQFF. The CDR3 DNA reads as TGCGCCAGCAGCCCTTCGCCGGGACAGTACAATGAGCAGTTCTTC.

This clonotype was observed a handful of times. The V call is TRBV21-1, the J call TRBJ2-7. TRBV21-1 is a recognized pseudogene. The CDR3 spans 14 residues. The CDR3 spells CASSKEEDSYEQYF. CDR3 in DNA: TGTGCCAGCAGCAAAGAAGAGGACTCCTACGAGCAGTACTTC.

V and J are TRBV2 and TRBJ2-1; 7 bases align to TRBD2. After removal of 3 bases from V and 7 bases from J, the junction contained 9 bases not matched to a gene. The germline CDR1 and CDR2 sequences are SNHLY and FYNNEI. The length of the CDR3 is 15 residues. DNA of the CDR3: TGTGCCAGCAGTGACAGCGGGATCTCTTTGAATGAGCAGTTCTTC. Residues: CASSDSGISLNEQFF.

This clonotype was found many times. The V call is TRBV20-1, the J call TRBJ2-7, with TRBD2 matching 9 bases. The CDR3 loop spans 14 amino acids. Germline V lookup: CDR1 DFQATT, CDR2 SNEGSKA (reference sequence). V lost 6 bases and J lost 7; bases outside the gene matches: 13. CDR3 amino acids: CSASPMTSGGEQYF. The CDR3, as DNA: TGCAGTGCGTCCCCAATGACTAGCGGAGGGGAGCAGTACTTC.

As DNA, the CDR3 is TGTGCCAGCAGCTTGGGGGACTACCGCCGCAATGAGCAGTTCTTC. It translates to CASSLGDYRRNEQFF. The V call is TRBV7-2, the J call TRBJ2-1; 7 nucleotides line up with TRBD2. The CDR3 covers 15 residues. Germline CDR1 is SGHTA and CDR2 is FQGNSA. The junction had 8 bases not matched to a gene; V was cut back by 3 bases and J by 6 bases.

As DNA, the CDR3 is TGCGCCAGCAGCTTTGCAGGAGCGGGGGGCAATGAGCAGTTCTTC. As protein: CASSFAGAGGNEQFF. V usage is TRBV5-1 and J usage is TRBJ2-1, with 9 bases matching TRBD2. Germline CDR1 reads SGHRS; CDR2 reads YFSETQ. J was trimmed by 6 bases and V by 2 bases; bases with no gene match: 6. This CDR3 is built from 15 residues.

CDR3 loop: CASSGDRRRETQYF. The CDR3 DNA reads as TGTGCCAGCAGTGGAGACAGGAGACGAGAGACCCAGTACTTC. The rearrangement uses TRBV25-1 and TRBJ2-5; a possible D gene is TRBD1 (6 bases). The CDR3 has 14 amino acids. Per germline, CDR1 MGHDK and CDR2 SYGVNS. Trimming removed 4 bases at V and 4 bases at J, with 13 bases between.

The chain recombines TRBV29-1 with TRBJ2-1; D unresolved. The germline V gene has CDR1 SQVTM and CDR2 ANQGSEA. The ends were cut back, 5 bases at V and 5 bases at J, with 13 bases in the middle. The CDR3 length is 13 residues. The CDR3 bases are TGCAGCGTTAAGTCTGGAATTAACAATGAGCAGTTCTTC. It is translated as CSVKSGINNEQFF.

A single count supports this clonotype. The rearrangement joins TRBV10-3 to TRBJ2-5; TRBD2 might be the D (5 bases). CDR3 length: 13 amino acids. Deletions cut 0 bases from V and 9 bases from J, with 11 bases between. From germline, CDR1 is ENHRY and CDR2 SYGVKD. CDR3 region: CAISESPLGAQYF. CDR3 sequence (DNA): TGTGCCATCAGTGAGTCGCCCCTCGGGGCCCAGTACTTC.

The chain is built from TRBV7-8 and TRBJ2-5; TRBD1 matches at 9 bases. With V trimmed by 3 bases and J by 7 bases, 12 bases remained unmatched. Germline V lookup: CDR1 SGHVS, CDR2 FQNEAQ. This CDR3 is built from 16 residues. CDR3 sequence reads: CASSFTRTGVVGTQYF. CDR3 nucleotides: TGTGCCAGCAGCTTTACACGGACAGGGGTGGTGGGGACCCAGTACTTC.

J is TRBJ2-3 and V is TRBV10-3; TRBD2 aligns across 11 bases. Germline V gene lookup returns CDR1 ENHRY and CDR2 SYGVKD. The length of the CDR3 is 16 residues. V shed 10 bases and J 3 bases; nucleotides not matched to a gene: 12. DNA for the CDR3: TGTGCCACCACAGCGGGACGACTAGCGGGGACAGATACGCAGTATTTT. Its translation: CATTAGRLAGTDTQYF.